A single sample is the source of the 6 T cell receptor beta chains below, sequenced in a study of blood T cell repertoires in COVID-19. This table comes from immunoSEQ multiplex PCR, and its TCRdb copy is limited to in-frame clones, with some not included. The sample consists of more than 95,000 clones, roughly four fifths of them appearing once. The sequenced sample was peripheral blood. All receptors come from an elderly woman with active or convalescent COVID-19.

This clone was counted once. The V call is TRBV7-2, the J call TRBJ1-2; 7 bases agree with TRBD1. Trimming removed 4 bases from V and 5 bases from J; junction bases left unmatched: 10. This CDR3 is 15 amino acids long. Germline V gives CDR1 SGHTA, CDR2 FQGNSA. Written as DNA, the CDR3 is TGTGCCAGCAGCTCCCCCAACTTGGGACAGTATGGCTACACCTTC. Translating it yields CASSSPNLGQYGYTF.

The V gene is TRBV15, the J gene TRBJ1-2; no clear D gene. The CDR3 has 15 residues. Per the germline V gene, CDR1 is LNHNV and CDR2 is YYDKDF (reference sequence). Trimming pared 0 bases from V and 2 bases from J, leaving 10 bases between. CDR3 in amino acids: CATSRDRLLNYGYTF. The DNA of the CDR3 is TGTGCCACCAGCAGAGACCGACTACTGAACTATGGCTACACCTTC. Using reference TRBV15 and TRBJ1-2 for the parts outside the CDR3, the full variable domain is DAMVIQNPRYQVTQFGKPVTLSCSQTLNHNVMYWYQQKSSQAPKLLFHYYDKDFNNEADTPDNFQSRRPNTSFCFLDIRSPGLGDTAMYLCATSRDRLLNYGYTFGSGTRLTVV.

This chain connects TRBV12-3 or TRBV12-4 to TRBJ2-4, with a tentative D call TRBD1 (6 bases). V was clipped by 5 bases and J by 8 bases, with 13 bases between them. This CDR3 comprises 13 residues. The CDR3 spells CASSLQGLDIQYF. The CDR3 DNA follows: TGTGCCAGCAGTCTCCAGGGGTTAGACATTCAGTACTTC.

V gene TRBV2 combines with J gene TRBJ2-5; 7 positions agree with TRBD2. CDR1 is SNHLY and CDR2 is FYNNEI in the germline V gene. The CDR3 loop spans 16 amino acids. Trimming cost V 3 bases and J 1 base; bases outside gene matches: 8. The CDR3 here is CASSERTSTGQETQYF. CDR3 sequence (DNA): TGTGCCAGCAGTGAGCGGACTAGTACCGGCCAAGAGACCCAGTACTTC.

The V and J genes are TRBV10-3 and TRBJ2-6; 7 bases agree with TRBD1. This CDR3 spans 16 amino acids. J was trimmed by 1 base and V by 7 bases; bases with no gene match: 7. Germline lookup yields CDR1 ENHRY and CDR2 SYGVKD. The CDR3 is CAITPGTESGANVLTF. The CDR3 nucleotides read TGTGCCATCACACCGGGGACAGAGTCTGGGGCCAACGTCCTGACTTTC.

This clone has a handful of counts. V gene TRBV5-6 combines with J gene TRBJ1-6, with 9 bases matching TRBD1. The CDR3 covers 13 residues. Per germline, CDR1 SGHDT and CDR2 YYEEEE. V lost 4 bases, J lost 11 bases, and 4 bases stayed unmatched. The CDR3 region is CASSRDREAPLHF. The CDR3 DNA reads TGTGCCAGCAGCCGGGACAGGGAGGCACCCCTCCACTTT.